The 32 T cell receptor beta chains below were found in one sample sequenced in a study of technical replicates of blood from a handful of donors. Sequencing was performed with immunoSEQ multiplex PCR; in TCRdb, only in-frame clones are kept and a portion is missing. The table lists around 100,000 clones, approximately 96% of them singletons. The sequenced sample consisted of T cells isolated from PBMCs. The origin of the receptors is a human donor in good health.

This rearrangement joins TRBV2 to TRBJ1-4; D is undetermined. Trimming pared 6 bases from V and 7 bases from J, leaving 18 bases between. The germline CDR1 and CDR2 sequences are SNHLY and FYNNEI. This CDR3 contains 15 residues. The CDR3 coding sequence is TGTGCCAGCAGCTTGTTCGGGGAAAACGGTGAAAAACTGTTTTTT. This sequence encodes CASSLFGENGEKLFF.

This CDR3 is CASSLESGVREQFF. CDR3 DNA sequence: TGTGCCAGCAGCTTAGAGAGCGGGGTAAGAGAGCAGTTCTTC. The chain couples TRBV11-2 to TRBJ2-1; 7 nucleotides agree with TRBD2. There are 14 residues in the CDR3. V trimming: 0 bases; J trimming: 10 bases; junction bases outside the gene matches: 6. Germline lookup yields CDR1 SGHAT and CDR2 FQNNGV.

The gene calls are TRBV20-1 and TRBJ2-3, with a tentative D call TRBD1 (5 bases). The CDR3 has 10 amino acids. The V end lost 4 bases, the J end lost 8 bases, and 7 bases lay between the germline ends. The germline gives CDR1 DFQATT, CDR2 SNEGSKA (reference sequence). The CDR3 nucleotides read TGCAGTGCTACAAGGGGTACGCAGTATTTT. Translating it yields CSATRGTQYF.

This clone has just one count. V and J are TRBV18 and TRBJ2-7; TRBD1 agrees at 9 bases. With V trimmed by 2 bases and J by 1 base, 3 bases remained unmatched. Germline V lookup: CDR1 KGHSH, CDR2 LQKENI. The CDR3 totals 15 residues. CDR3 region: CASSPKGQGSYEQYF. CDR3 in DNA: TGTGCCAGCTCACCAAAGGGACAGGGTTCCTACGAGCAGTACTTC.

The chain uses TRBV5-1 and TRBJ1-4; tentatively, D is TRBD1 (5 bases). The CDR3 contains 14 residues. Between the trimmed V and J ends, which lost 1 base and 4 bases, there was a span of 8 bases. CDR1 SGHRS and CDR2 YFSETQ come from the germline V gene. Written as DNA, the CDR3 is TGCGCCAGCAGCTTGACGGGGGGTAATGAAAAACTGTTTTTT. Protein sequence: CASSLTGGNEKLFF.

V is TRBV5-6 and J is TRBJ1-3, with D possibly TRBD1 on 6 matching bases. Germline assignment: CDR1 SGHDT and CDR2 YYEEEE. This CDR3 has 15 residues. Trimming pared 2 bases from V and 0 bases from J, leaving 9 bases between. CDR3 sequence: CASSFGTFSGNTIYF. The DNA of the CDR3 is TGTGCCAGCAGCTTTGGGACATTCTCTGGAAACACCATATATTTT.

V is TRBV11-2 and J is TRBJ1-5; TRBD1 is a possible D gene (5 bases). V lost 2 bases and J 5 bases, leaving 13 bases between the germline ends. CDR1 is SGHAT and CDR2 is FQNNGV in the germline V gene. CDR3 length equals 15 residues. The CDR3 region has the DNA TGTGCCAGCAGCTTATCTGGGGCGGGACATCAGCCCCAGCATTTT. Its protein product is CASSLSGAGHQPQHF.

This sequence joins TRBV2 and TRBJ2-1, with 8 bases aligning to TRBD2. CDR3 length: 16 amino acids. V shed 6 bases, J shed 3 bases, and the junction held 10 bases outside the gene matches. Germline V gene lookup returns CDR1 SNHLY and CDR2 FYNNEI. The CDR3 loop reads CASSPSGTRYYNEQFF. The CDR3, as DNA: TGTGCCAGCAGCCCCTCCGGGACTAGATACTACAATGAGCAGTTCTTC.

V and J are TRBV7-9 and TRBJ2-3; 10 nucleotides line up with TRBD2. Germline values: CDR1 SEHNR, CDR2 FQNEAQ (reference sequence). This CDR3 has 16 amino acids. V trimming: 4 bases; J trimming: 2 bases; junction bases outside the gene matches: 6. CDR3 protein: CASSYPGTSATDTQYF. CDR3 DNA: TGTGCCAGCAGCTACCCCGGGACTAGCGCCACAGATACGCAGTATTTT.

The V and J genes are TRBV12-5 and TRBJ1-5; 10 nucleotides line up with TRBD1. V shed 6 bases and J 6 bases; nucleotides not matched to a gene: 5. The germline V gene encodes CDR1 LGHNT and CDR2 FRNRAP. The CDR3 runs to 14 residues. CDR3 amino acids: CASGMGQGRQPQHF. In nucleotides, the CDR3 is TGTGCTAGTGGCATGGGACAGGGGCGTCAGCCCCAGCATTTT.

The sample holds a few counts of this clone. The chain links TRBV30 to TRBJ2-5, with 10 bases matching TRBD2. The CDR3 loop spans 14 amino acids. Germline CDR1 GTSNPN, CDR2 SVGIG (reference sequence). V lost 2 bases and J lost 5; bases outside the gene matches: 5. CDR3 amino acids: CAWSIISGGETQYF. The CDR3 bases are TGTGCCTGGAGTATAATTAGCGGGGGGGAGACCCAGTACTTC.

The V gene is TRBV4-1, the J gene TRBJ2-3; D is possibly TRBD2 (5 bases). Germline V gives CDR1 MGHRA, CDR2 YSYEKL. The CDR3 is made up of 13 amino acids. V was shortened by 8 bases and J by 1 base, with 10 bases between the two germline ends. CDR3 in amino acids: CASQGSGTDTQYF. For the CDR3, the DNA is TGCGCCAGCCAAGGGAGCGGCACAGATACGCAGTATTTT.

This sequence joins TRBV15 and TRBJ2-1, with 8 bases aligning to TRBD2. The germline V gene has CDR1 LNHNV and CDR2 YYDKDF (reference sequence). CDR3 length equals 16 residues. V lost 1 base and J lost 8; bases outside the gene matches: 10. The chain's CDR3 is CATSRASGTRHYEQFF. The CDR3 DNA reads TGTGCCACCAGCAGAGCGTCCGGGACTAGACACTATGAGCAGTTCTTC.

The gene calls are TRBV7-2 and TRBJ2-1; no definite D call. Trimming cost V 5 bases and J 2 bases, with 7 bases left between them. Germline-derived CDR1 and CDR2 are SGHTA and FQGNSA. The CDR3 length is 13 residues. The CDR3 sequence is CASSTTTYNEQFF. The CDR3 DNA sequence: TGTGCCAGCAGCACTACCACCTACAATGAGCAGTTCTTC.

The chain employs TRBV4-1 and TRBJ2-3; 12 nucleotides line up with TRBD2. The CDR3 spans 16 residues. The V and J ends lost 4 bases and 6 bases, in that order; junction bases with no gene match: 8. Germline CDR1 MGHRA, CDR2 YSYEKL. As DNA, the CDR3 is TGCGCCAGCAGCCCTAGACTAGCGGGAGTTAGGGATACGCAGTATTTT. This gives the protein CASSPRLAGVRDTQYF.

The chain employs TRBV6-6 and TRBJ1-4; TRBD1 aligns across 8 bases. Unmatched junction bases numbered 5, after V lost 8 bases and J lost 6 bases. The CDR3 loop spans 13 amino acids. Per germline, CDR1 MNHNY and CDR2 SVGAGI (reference sequence). The CDR3 here is CASVRGLDEKLFF. In nucleotides, the CDR3 is TGTGCCAGCGTCAGGGGGCTTGATGAAAAACTGTTTTTT.

The genes are TRBV19 and TRBJ1-1; no reliable D call. Trimming shortened V by 5 bases and J by 3 bases, and 10 bases separated the two germline ends. The length of the CDR3 is 13 residues. CDR1 LNHDA and CDR2 SQIVND come from the germline V gene (reference sequence). The CDR3 loop reads CASSPGRHTEAFF. CDR3 in DNA: TGTGCCAGTAGTCCCGGGAGACACACTGAAGCTTTCTTT.

V gene TRBV7-9 combines with J gene TRBJ1-5; a possible D gene is TRBD1 (5 bases). The CDR3 runs to 13 residues. V was trimmed by 7 bases and J by 7 bases, leaving 14 bases between them. CDR1 and CDR2 (germline): SEHNR, FQNEAQ (reference sequence). The CDR3 loop reads CASTRGLEQPQHF. Written as DNA, the CDR3 is TGTGCCAGCACTAGGGGCTTGGAGCAGCCCCAGCATTTT.

V usage is TRBV19 and J usage is TRBJ1-4; TRBD1 might be the D (5 bases). Trimming shortened V by 5 bases and J by 6 bases, and 13 bases separated the two germline ends. The CDR3 runs 14 residues. Germline V gene sequence: CDR1 LNHDA, CDR2 SQIVND (reference sequence). The CDR3 DNA sequence: TGTGCCAGTAGTTACTTAGGGGTCGATGAAAAACTGTTTTTT. Its translation: CASSYLGVDEKLFF.

DNA for the CDR3: TGTGCCAGCAGCTTATCTGTAGGAGGTGAAGAAGAGACCCAGTACTTC. This encodes CASSLSVGGEEETQYF. The V gene is TRBV7-3, the J gene TRBJ2-5; a possible D gene is TRBD2 (5 bases). CDR1 and CDR2 from the germline V gene are SGHTA and FQGTGA. There are 16 residues in the CDR3. The germline V and J ends were trimmed by 2 bases and 3 bases, with 16 bases remaining between them.

The J gene is TRBJ2-6, the V gene TRBV11-3; perhaps TRBD2 as D (6 bases). The CDR3 runs to 16 residues. Trimming stripped 2 bases from V and 2 bases from J, with 10 bases between. The germline V gene encodes CDR1 SGHNT and CDR2 YENEEA. CDR3 sequence (DNA): TGTGCCAGCAGCTTATCGACGGGGGCTGGGGCCAACGTCCTGACTTTC. Protein: CASSLSTGAGANVLTF.

CDR3 in amino acids: CASSHDTGNNQPQHF. In DNA, the CDR3 is TGCGCCAGCAGCCATGACACAGGAAACAATCAGCCCCAGCATTTT. The rearrangement joins TRBV4-1 to TRBJ1-5; D is perhaps TRBD1 (5 bases). Per the germline V gene, CDR1 is MGHRA and CDR2 is YSYEKL. V gave up 3 bases and J gave up 3 bases, with 12 bases separating them. The CDR3 runs 15 residues.

The CDR3 spells CASSRDRSSYEQYF. CDR3 nucleotides: TGTGCCAGTAGTCGGGACAGGAGCTCCTACGAGCAGTACTTC. The genes are TRBV19 and TRBJ2-7, with 8 positions matching TRBD1. The length of the CDR3 is 14 residues. CDR1 and CDR2 (germline): LNHDA, SQIVND (reference sequence). V shed 5 bases, J shed 0 bases, and the junction held 3 bases outside the gene matches.

The rearrangement joins TRBV7-8 to TRBJ2-3; 11 bases are shared with TRBD2. The germline gives CDR1 SGHVS, CDR2 FQNEAQ. V gave up 4 bases and J gave up 5 bases; unmatched junction bases: 5. This CDR3 has 15 amino acids. The CDR3 here is CASSYNSGRGDTQYF. CDR3 nucleotide sequence: TGTGCCAGCAGCTATAATAGCGGGAGGGGAGATACGCAGTATTTT.

V is TRBV7-3 and J is TRBJ2-1; 8 bases fit TRBD2. The germline CDR1 and CDR2 sequences are SGHTA and FQGTGA. CDR3 length: 15 amino acids. The J segment lost 9 bases and the V segment lost 5 bases, leaving 12 bases of the junction unmatched. CDR3 region: CASSRTSSGSTEQFF. The CDR3 DNA reads as TGTGCCAGCAGCCGGACTAGCTCGGGATCCACTGAGCAGTTCTTC.

This clone was found once. This chain uses TRBV13 with TRBJ2-1; TRBD1 might be the D (6 bases). Trimming removed 5 bases at V and 7 bases at J, with 15 bases between. CDR1 is PRHDT, CDR2 FYEKMQ, per germline (reference sequence). The CDR3 has 14 residues. CDR3 nucleotides: TGTGCCAGCAGCCCAGGGGACGCGATAAATGAGCAGTTCTTC. It codes for CASSPGDAINEQFF.

J is TRBJ2-7 and V is TRBV30, with D possibly matching TRBD2 (6 bases). Germline V gene sequence: CDR1 GTSNPN, CDR2 SVGIG (reference sequence). Trimming took 0 bases from V and 6 from J, leaving 12 bases between them. The CDR3 contains 13 residues. Written as DNA, the CDR3 is TGTGCCTGGAGTGTAAGGGGACTGGGCGAGCAGTACTTC. Its translation is CAWSVRGLGEQYF.

This chain connects TRBV19 to TRBJ1-2; tentative D call: TRBD1 (6 bases). The V end was cut by 2 bases, the J end by 4 bases, with 14 bases between. Germline V CDR1 and CDR2: LNHDA, SQIVND (reference sequence). CDR3 length equals 15 residues. Here the CDR3 reads CASSISGAPGYGYTF. The CDR3 DNA reads TGTGCCAGTAGTATATCAGGGGCGCCGGGCTATGGCTACACCTTC.

V gene TRBV30 combines with J gene TRBJ2-7, with 8 bases identical to TRBD1. CDR3 size: 13 residues. J lost 2 bases, V lost 5 bases, and 5 bases had no gene match. Germline V lookup: CDR1 GTSNPN, CDR2 SVGIG (reference sequence). This CDR3 is CAWLRDRTYEQYF. CDR3 coding DNA: TGTGCCTGGCTCCGGGACAGGACCTACGAGCAGTACTTC.

In its sample, this clone was seen once. The V and J genes are TRBV19 and TRBJ1-5; D is undetermined. Trimming removed 6 bases from V and 2 bases from J, with 11 bases in between. This CDR3 region has 14 residues. The germline V gene encodes CDR1 LNHDA and CDR2 SQIVND (reference sequence). The CDR3 nucleotides read TGTGCCAGTAGCCTTGGTGCGGGCAATCAGCCCCAGCATTTT. This gives the protein CASSLGAGNQPQHF.

The rearrangement uses TRBV9 and TRBJ2-7; TRBD1 agrees at 9 bases. The CDR3 runs to 15 residues. In germline, CDR1 is SGDLS, CDR2 YYNGEE. J gave up 4 bases and V 3 bases, and 8 bases lay outside the gene matches. The CDR3: CASSAGTGLTYEQYF. The CDR3 nucleotides read TGTGCCAGCAGCGCCGGGACAGGGTTAACATACGAGCAGTACTTC.

This rearrangement joins TRBV4-3 to TRBJ2-3; D not resolved. The length of the CDR3 is 14 residues. V was cut by 0 bases and J by 3 bases, with 7 bases left in between. The germline V gene has CDR1 LGHNA and CDR2 YSLEER. The CDR3 reads CASSQEPTTDTQYF. The CDR3 region has the DNA TGCGCCAGCAGCCAAGAGCCAACTACAGATACGCAGTATTTT.